These 3 T cell receptor beta chains originate from one sample sequenced in a study of a mutant IDH1 vaccine in newly diagnosed glioma. The sample's time point: week 11, during vaccination. In the vaccine, a single dose held 300 ug of the mutant IDH1 20-mer peptide, along with topical imiquimod. TCRdb keeps only in-frame clones here, not all; method: immunoSEQ multiplex PCR. The sample consists of approximately 110,000 clones, roughly 90% of them appearing once. Their antigens are not known. The source was PBMCs, collected from a glioma patient whose treatment included an IDH1 peptide vaccine. Every receptor here comes from a woman aged 50 to 65 with glioma.

This clone turned up a few times. This sequence joins TRBV9 and TRBJ1-1; 9 positions match TRBD1. CDR3 length equals 15 residues. Germline loops: CDR1 SGDLS, CDR2 YYNGEE. V shed 4 bases, J shed 2 bases, and the junction held 6 bases outside the gene matches. In DNA, the CDR3 is TGTGCCAGCAGCCCTGGGACAGGGCACAACACTGAAGCTTTCTTT. Translated, it gives CASSPGTGHNTEAFF.

The V call is TRBV5-1, the J call TRBJ1-2; D gene ambiguous. The germline V and J ends were trimmed by 3 bases and 4 bases, with 16 bases remaining between them. Germline loops: CDR1 SGHRS, CDR2 YFSETQ. The CDR3 extends over 15 amino acids. The CDR3 spells CASSSQPQRSYGYTF. DNA for the CDR3: TGCGCCAGCAGCTCCCAACCTCAGAGATCCTATGGCTACACCTTC.

V gene TRBV4-1 combines with J gene TRBJ2-2, with TRBD2 matching 7 bases. Germline V gives CDR1 MGHRA, CDR2 YSYEKL. V gave up 1 base and J gave up 9 bases; unmatched junction bases: 11. CDR3 length: 16 amino acids. Here the CDR3 DNA reads TGCGCCAGCAGCCAAGGTACAGCGGGATCTGTGCGGGAGCTGTTTTTT. This codes for CASSQGTAGSVRELFF.